Listed below are T cell receptor beta chains from one sample, sequenced in a study of cytomegalovirus exposure and HLA in healthy donors. Measured with immunoSEQ multiplex PCR; TCRdb has only the in-frame clones, and not every one. The sample lists fewer than 150,000 clones, around 84% occurring once. Specimen: PBMCs. The receptors here all came from a man between 18 and 29 years old in good health and CMV-seropositive. CDR3s include the opening cysteine and the closing phenylalanine or tryptophan. Fields, in order: CDR3 protein, V gene, J gene.

CDR3 protein: CASSPLGRETQYF; V gene: TRBV7-6; J gene: TRBJ2-5
CDR3 protein: CASSPGIKPTGELFF; V gene: TRBV27; J gene: TRBJ2-2
CDR3 protein: CASSEGGQGKETQYF; V gene: TRBV10-2; J gene: TRBJ2-5
CDR3 protein: CASSYRGLTNYGYTF; V gene: TRBV5-6; J gene: TRBJ1-2
CDR3 protein: CASSRDRAGTEAFF; V gene: TRBV5-6; J gene: TRBJ1-1
CDR3 protein: CASSQEGGGNEKLFF; V gene: TRBV4-1; J gene: TRBJ1-4
CDR3 protein: CASSLGQGPTGELFF; V gene: TRBV5-4; J gene: TRBJ2-2
CDR3 protein: CASSLPTGSGANVLTF; V gene: TRBV27; J gene: TRBJ2-6
CDR3 protein: CASSQDTHNTEAFF; V gene: TRBV4-2; J gene: TRBJ1-1
CDR3 protein: CASTTGTFVNEQFF; V gene: TRBV6-1; J gene: TRBJ2-1
CDR3 protein: CASSATGTANEKLFF; V gene: TRBV19; J gene: TRBJ1-4
CDR3 protein: CASSPGTVARGGNQPQHF; V gene: TRBV7-2; J gene: TRBJ1-5
CDR3 protein: CASRISSGGSYTEAFF; V gene: TRBV19; J gene: TRBJ1-1
CDR3 protein: CASSRQGGGGNQPQHF; V gene: TRBV27; J gene: TRBJ1-5
CDR3 protein: CASSLADGRDREQFF; V gene: TRBV7-6; J gene: TRBJ2-1
CDR3 protein: CASSQVVVGGRALYEQYF; V gene: TRBV4-1; J gene: TRBJ2-7
CDR3 protein: CASSSQTATYGYTF; V gene: TRBV6-1; J gene: TRBJ1-2
CDR3 protein: CATSREFPQGSNQPQHF; V gene: TRBV15; J gene: TRBJ1-5
CDR3 protein: CASSDLGLYNEQFF; V gene: TRBV6-1; J gene: TRBJ2-1
CDR3 protein: CASSDQGRASEQYF; V gene: TRBV2; J gene: TRBJ2-7
CDR3 protein: CASKRQADSGANVLTF; V gene: TRBV2; J gene: TRBJ2-6
CDR3 protein: CASSGPMGHRDRAYGYTF; V gene: TRBV25-1; J gene: TRBJ1-2
CDR3 protein: CASGIQGNFISGYTF; V gene: TRBV6-5; J gene: TRBJ1-2
CDR3 protein: CASSLGSNPGTGELFF; V gene: TRBV5-1; J gene: TRBJ2-2
CDR3 protein: CSVEPDGVYGYTF; V gene: TRBV29-1; J gene: TRBJ1-2
CDR3 protein: CSVAAGYNEQFF; V gene: TRBV29-1; J gene: TRBJ2-1